Listed below are T cell receptor beta chains from one sample, sequenced in a study of blood T cell repertoires in COVID-19. The table came from immunoSEQ multiplex PCR; TCRdb's copy has only in-frame clones and leaves some out. In the table there are just under 65,000 clones, 60% to 85% of which are singletons. Sequencing input: peripheral blood. These receptors all stem from a woman aged 80 or over with acute or convalescent COVID-19. Each CDR3 is given with its conserved first and last residue. Each record gives: D gene, clone size, J gene, V gene, CDR3 protein, CDR3 DNA. A D gene is named only where the DNA matches it firmly. Where a row states a size, it is once, few, many or the class of an expanded clone; other rows omit it.

D gene: TRBD1; clone size: -; J gene: TRBJ2-3; V gene: TRBV24-1; CDR3 protein: CATSDSGQGDTDTQYF; CDR3 DNA: TGTGCCACCAGTGATTCGGGACAGGGGGACACAGATACGCAGTATTTT
D gene: -; clone size: few; J gene: TRBJ2-7; V gene: TRBV3-1/TRBV3-2; CDR3 protein: CASSLRAVQYF; CDR3 DNA: TGTGCCAGCAGCCTCAGAGCGGTACAGTACTTC
D gene: TRBD2; clone size: -; J gene: TRBJ2-1; V gene: TRBV5-1; CDR3 protein: CASSLAGGLGTFEQFF; CDR3 DNA: TGCGCCAGCAGCTTGGCAGGTGGACTAGGAACGTTTGAGCAGTTCTTC
D gene: TRBD1; clone size: -; J gene: TRBJ2-6; V gene: TRBV19; CDR3 protein: CASRPGDRSGANVLTF; CDR3 DNA: TGTGCCAGTAGACCAGGGGACAGATCTGGGGCCAACGTCCTGACTTTC
D gene: -; clone size: -; J gene: TRBJ1-4; V gene: TRBV15; CDR3 protein: CATSTVGGANEKLFF; CDR3 DNA: TGTGCCACCAGCACGGTTGGGGGGGCGAATGAAAAACTGTTTTTT
D gene: -; clone size: -; J gene: TRBJ2-3; V gene: TRBV28; CDR3 protein: CASAAAPSTRTDTQYF; CDR3 DNA: TGTGCCAGCGCAGCGGCTCCTAGCACCCGCACAGATACGCAGTATTTT
D gene: TRBD2; clone size: few; J gene: TRBJ2-7; V gene: TRBV28; CDR3 protein: CASGVLAGSYEQYF; CDR3 DNA: TGTGCCAGCGGTGTACTAGCGGGTTCCTACGAGCAGTACTTC
D gene: -; clone size: -; J gene: TRBJ1-5; V gene: TRBV3-1/TRBV3-2; CDR3 protein: CASSQGGQNNQPQHF; CDR3 DNA: TGTGCCAGCAGCCAAGGGGGGCAGAACAATCAGCCCCAGCATTTT
D gene: TRBD2; clone size: -; J gene: TRBJ2-7; V gene: TRBV7-2; CDR3 protein: CASSLEGSGRTWGYEQYF; CDR3 DNA: TGTGCCAGCAGCTTAGAGGGTAGCGGGAGAACGTGGGGGTACGAGCAGTACTTC
D gene: TRBD1; clone size: -; J gene: TRBJ2-3; V gene: TRBV5-1; CDR3 protein: CASSPGTGGGDTQYF; CDR3 DNA: TGCGCCAGCAGCCCGGGGACAGGGGGAGGGGATACGCAGTATTTT
D gene: -; clone size: -; J gene: TRBJ1-1; V gene: TRBV5-1; CDR3 protein: CASSQGLNTEAFF; CDR3 DNA: TGCGCCAGCAGCCAGGGCCTGAACACTGAAGCTTTCTTT
D gene: -; clone size: -; J gene: TRBJ1-2; V gene: TRBV29-1; CDR3 protein: CSVEEPGDLYGYTF; CDR3 DNA: TGCAGCGTTGAAGAGCCAGGGGATCTCTATGGCTACACCTTC
D gene: TRBD1; clone size: -; J gene: TRBJ1-6; V gene: TRBV18; CDR3 protein: CASSPTYRQGSYNSPLHF; CDR3 DNA: TGTGCCAGCTCACCAACCTATCGACAGGGCTCCTATAATTCACCCCTCCACTTT
D gene: TRBD2; clone size: -; J gene: TRBJ2-1; V gene: TRBV5-6; CDR3 protein: CASSLVISGSAYNEQFF; CDR3 DNA: TGTGCCAGCAGCTTGGTAATTAGCGGGAGCGCCTACAATGAGCAGTTCTTC
D gene: -; clone size: -; J gene: TRBJ2-1; V gene: TRBV18; CDR3 protein: CASSLGVVQYNEQFF; CDR3 DNA: TGTGCCAGCTCATTGGGAGTCGTGCAATACAATGAGCAGTTCTTC
D gene: -; clone size: once; J gene: TRBJ1-1; V gene: TRBV7-9; CDR3 protein: CASSLAWALMVTEAFF; CDR3 DNA: TGTGCCAGCAGCTTAGCCTGGGCTCTCATGGTCACTGAAGCTTTCTTT
D gene: -; clone size: -; J gene: TRBJ2-3; V gene: TRBV24-1; CDR3 protein: CATSDPLGWADTQYF; CDR3 DNA: TGTGCCACCAGTGACCCTTTGGGCTGGGCAGATACGCAGTATTTT
D gene: -; clone size: -; J gene: TRBJ1-2; V gene: TRBV7-9; CDR3 protein: CASSYDEDYGYTF; CDR3 DNA: TGTGCCAGCAGCTACGACGAGGACTATGGCTACACCTTC
D gene: TRBD1; clone size: -; J gene: TRBJ1-1; V gene: TRBV14; CDR3 protein: CASSLRWTGNTEAFF; CDR3 DNA: TGTGCCAGCAGCCTCCGATGGACAGGGAACACTGAAGCTTTCTTT
D gene: -; clone size: few; J gene: TRBJ1-3; V gene: TRBV7-2; CDR3 protein: CASSLTAFPGNTIYF; CDR3 DNA: TGTGCCAGCAGCTTGACAGCATTCCCTGGAAACACCATATATTTT
D gene: -; clone size: -; J gene: TRBJ2-2; V gene: TRBV7-3; CDR3 protein: CASSLSVGSGPGELFF; CDR3 DNA: TGTGCCAGCAGCTTAAGCGTCGGGAGTGGACCCGGGGAGCTGTTTTTT
D gene: -; clone size: -; J gene: TRBJ1-5; V gene: TRBV7-2; CDR3 protein: CASSFGPAGNQPQHF; CDR3 DNA: TGTGCCAGCAGCTTCGGCCCCGCGGGCAATCAGCCCCAGCATTTT
D gene: -; clone size: -; J gene: TRBJ1-3; V gene: TRBV7-2; CDR3 protein: CASSLSGVGSGNTIYF; CDR3 DNA: TGTGCCAGCAGCCTATCCGGGGTCGGGTCTGGAAACACCATATATTTT
D gene: -; clone size: -; J gene: TRBJ2-7; V gene: TRBV30; CDR3 protein: CAWSGNREQYF; CDR3 DNA: TGTGCCTGGAGTGGTAATCGGGAGCAGTACTTC
D gene: -; clone size: few; J gene: TRBJ2-7; V gene: TRBV2; CDR3 protein: CASNGIGSYEQYF; CDR3 DNA: TGTGCCAGCAACGGGATCGGGTCCTACGAGCAGTACTTC
D gene: TRBD2; clone size: -; J gene: TRBJ2-2; V gene: TRBV25-1; CDR3 protein: CATQREGSFGELFF; CDR3 DNA: TGTGCCACCCAGCGGGAGGGTTCCTTCGGGGAGCTGTTTTTT
D gene: TRBD1; clone size: many; J gene: TRBJ1-3; V gene: TRBV7-6; CDR3 protein: CASSFGQGFENTIYF; CDR3 DNA: TGTGCCAGCAGCTTCGGACAGGGGTTTGAAAACACCATATATTTT
D gene: TRBD1; clone size: -; J gene: TRBJ1-5; V gene: TRBV20-1; CDR3 protein: CSASPGTGVRGNQPQHF; CDR3 DNA: TGCAGTGCTAGTCCTGGGACAGGGGTTCGGGGCAATCAGCCCCAGCATTTT
D gene: TRBD2; clone size: once; J gene: TRBJ2-3; V gene: TRBV3-1/TRBV3-2; CDR3 protein: CASSQELLAGATTDTQYF; CDR3 DNA: TGTGCCAGCAGCCAAGAGCTGCTAGCGGGAGCCACCACAGATACGCAGTATTTT